Below, 5 T cell receptor beta chains from the same sample are listed, as sequenced in a study of T cell repertoires in cytomegalovirus infection. A single record per CDR3 protein comes from TCRdb applying MiXCR to the reads. The sample holds more than 250,000 distinct CDR3 sequences; 25% are singletons and the top ten take about an eighth. Their specific antigens are unknown. The sequenced sample was cultured PBMCs, obtained from culture after CMV antigen stimulation. These receptors all come from a human donor in good health (CMV status not recorded). Some clones in this sample may be carry-over from other donors' samples.

This clonotype was observed once. Compared with germline, one end of the junction differs, possibly owing to a read error. V and J are TRBV6-6 and TRBJ2-3, with TRBD2 identical over 9 bases. Looked up from germline, CDR1 is MNHNY and CDR2 is SVGAGI (reference sequence). The CDR3 is 15 residues long. CDR3 DNA sequence: TGTGCCGGCAGGCTACTAGCGGGCATCACAGATACGCAGTATTTT. Translated, it gives CAGRLLAGITDTQYF.

Here the CDR3 reads CASSPDLAKTQYF. CDR3 bases: TGTGCCAGCAGCCCCGACTTGGCGAAGACCCAGTACTTC. The chain links TRBV7-6 to TRBJ2-5, with D unresolved. CDR1 SGHVS and CDR2 FNYEAQ come from the germline V gene. Trimming took 5 bases from V and 6 from J, leaving 13 bases between them. The CDR3 extends over 13 amino acids. Together with reference TRBV7-6 and TRBJ2-5, the CDR3 gives the full variable domain: GAGVSQSPRYKVTKRGQDVALRCDPISGHVSLYWYRQALGQGPEFLTYFNYEAQQDKSGLPNDRFSAERPEGSISTLTIQRTEQRDSAMYRCASSPDLAKTQYFGPGTRLLVL.

The sample holds many counts of this clonotype. This chain links TRBV7-2 with TRBJ1-1; perhaps TRBD1 as D (6 bases). The ends were cut back, 3 bases at V and 1 base at J, with 9 bases in the middle. This CDR3 is built from 14 residues. CDR1 is SGHTA, CDR2 FQGNSA, per germline. Here the CDR3 DNA reads TGTGCCAGCAGCTTCCAAGGGGGGAACACTGAAGCTTTCTTT. As protein: CASSFQGGNTEAFF.

This clonotype occurred a few times. This sequence joins TRBV7-2 and TRBJ2-2; possible D gene TRBD2, 6 bases. CDR1 and CDR2 (germline): SGHTA, FQGNSA. Deletions cut 7 bases from V and 6 bases from J, with 15 bases between. The CDR3 runs 14 residues. CDR3 nucleotide sequence: TGTGCCAGCACCCAAGGAGGGTTTGCCGGGGAGCTGTTTTTT. This codes for CASTQGGFAGELFF.

This clonotype has a count of ten or more. The chain has TRBV11-2 and TRBJ2-5, with D unresolved. Germline V gene lookup returns CDR1 SGHAT and CDR2 FQNNGV. V lost 5 bases and J 1 base, leaving 5 bases between the germline ends. This CDR3 is 12 amino acids long. This chain's CDR3 is CASSPFQETQYF. CDR3 bases: TGTGCCAGCAGCCCCTTCCAAGAGACCCAGTACTTC. Combining the CDR3 with reference TRBV11-2 and TRBJ2-5 gives the whole variable domain EAGVAQSPRYKIIEKRQSVAFWCNPISGHATLYWYQQILGQGPKLLIQFQNNGVVDDSQLPKDRFSAERLKGVDSTLKIQPAKLEDSAVYLCASSPFQETQYFGPGTRLLVL.